The 20 T cell receptor beta chains reported below all come from one sample, sequenced in a study of T-cell reconstitution after alpha-beta-depleted transplantation in children. The TCRbeta library was prepared with unique molecular identifiers. TCRdb re-called the PCR reads with MiXCR, one entry per CDR3 protein. The data hold some 200,000 distinct CDR3 sequences, with about 6% observed a single time. The specimen was PBMCs, collected before TCRalphabeta/CD19-depleted stem cell transplant. These receptors were taken from a girl less than two years old with combined immunodeficiency, due to receive a stem cell transplant.

Many counts were recorded for this clonotype. The rearrangement links TRBV2 to TRBJ2-1, with a weak D call TRBD2 (6 bases). The CDR3 has 14 residues. Trimming left V 7 bases short and J 9 bases short, with 19 bases between. The germline V gene has CDR1 SNHLY and CDR2 FYNNEI. CDR3 nucleotide sequence: TGTGCCAGCAAGAGCCGGGAGAGTTTCAGTGAGCAGTTCTTC. Its translation is CASKSRESFSEQFF.

In the case of this clonotype: A much larger clonotype is one base distant, so this may be a read error. V and J are TRBV20-1 and TRBJ2-6, with a weak D call TRBD1 (5 bases). Germline CDR1 DFQATT, CDR2 SNEGSKA (reference sequence). CDR3 size: 14 residues. CDR3: CSAQKGLGANVVTF. The DNA for the CDR3 is TGCAGTGCCCAAAAGGGATTAGGGGCCAACGTCGTGACTTTC.

The chain is built from TRBV7-6 and TRBJ2-5; D is uncertain. CDR1 is SGHVS, CDR2 FNYEAQ, per germline. This CDR3 has 18 residues. Trimming stripped 5 bases from V and 0 bases from J, with 22 bases between. The CDR3 loop reads CASSLRVAIPPDQETQYF. The CDR3 nucleotides are TGTGCCAGCAGCCTCCGGGTTGCCATTCCCCCGGACCAAGAGACCCAGTACTTC.

This clonotype was seen repeatedly, ten times or more. The gene calls are TRBV5-1 and TRBJ2-7; D may be TRBD1 or TRBD2 (5 bases each). Per the germline V gene, CDR1 is SGHRS and CDR2 is YFSETQ. Between the trimmed V and J ends, which lost 2 bases and 1 base, there was a span of 13 bases. This CDR3 is built from 15 residues. As DNA, the CDR3 is TGCGCCAGCAGCTTAGGGACGGCCGCGTCCTACGAGCAGTACTTC. Protein sequence: CASSLGTAASYEQYF.

This clonotype showed up just a few times. The chain links TRBV9 to TRBJ2-7, with D tentatively TRBD1 (6 bases). Trimming took 0 bases from V and 6 from J, leaving 13 bases between them. The length of the CDR3 is 14 residues. Looked up from germline, CDR1 is SGDLS and CDR2 is YYNGEE. CDR3 loop: CASSVDGGQSEQYF. In DNA, the CDR3 is TGTGCCAGCAGCGTAGATGGAGGACAGAGCGAGCAGTACTTC.

This clonotype showed up many times. The gene calls are TRBV29-1 and TRBJ2-3; TRBD2 agrees at 7 bases. The CDR3 sequence is 13 residues long. Germline-derived CDR1 and CDR2 are SQVTM and ANQGSEA. J was trimmed by 6 bases and V by 4 bases; bases with no gene match: 7. Here the CDR3 reads CSVVAGPADTQYF. CDR3 nucleotide sequence: TGCAGCGTTGTAGCGGGTCCGGCGGATACGCAGTATTTT.

This clonotype came up many times. This rearrangement joins TRBV7-2 to TRBJ2-5; 10 positions agree with TRBD2. The V gene end was trimmed by 1 base and the J gene end by 4 bases; junction bases not matched to a gene: 3. Germline CDR1 is SGHTA and CDR2 is FQGNSA. The CDR3 sequence is 15 residues long. Written as DNA, the CDR3 is TGTGCCAGCAGCTTAGGCAGACTAGCGGGAGAGACCCAGTACTTC. It translates to CASSLGRLAGETQYF.

Ten or more counts support this clonotype. This rearrangement joins TRBV4-3 to TRBJ2-7; tentatively, D is TRBD1 (5 bases). The germline CDR1 and CDR2 sequences are LGHNA and YSLEER. V lost 1 base, J lost 2 bases, and 12 bases lay in between. This CDR3 has 15 residues. CDR3 protein: CASSQGLDRPYEQYF. CDR3 bases: TGCGCCAGCAGCCAAGGGTTAGACAGACCCTACGAGCAGTACTTC.

This clonotype was recorded a few times. This chain joins TRBV7-2 and TRBJ2-2; TRBD2 aligns across 11 bases. Trimming at V came to 8 bases and at J to 6 bases, leaving 11 bases not matched to a gene. The CDR3 sequence is 16 residues long. Germline CDR1 SGHTA, CDR2 FQGNSA. The CDR3 here is CASRPPSSGRAGELFF. For the CDR3, the DNA is TGTGCCAGCCGTCCCCCGAGTAGCGGGAGGGCCGGGGAGCTGTTTTTT.

The chain joins TRBV5-5 to TRBJ2-7; D ambiguous. Per the germline V gene, CDR1 is SGHKS and CDR2 is YYEKEE (reference sequence). There are 15 residues in the CDR3. Trimming stripped 3 bases from V and 2 bases from J, with 15 bases between. The DNA of the CDR3 is TGTGCCAGCAGCTGGGCCGCGACAATGACCTACGAGCAGTACTTC. Translated, it gives CASSWAATMTYEQYF.

The genes are TRBV7-2 and TRBJ2-7; either TRBD1 or TRBD2 may fit D (6 bases each). Germline V lookup: CDR1 SGHTA, CDR2 FQGNSA. The CDR3 is 15 amino acids. The V gene lost 4 bases and the J gene lost 4 bases, with 17 bases spanning the gap. The CDR3 loop is CASSYSSGAPYEQYF. DNA for the CDR3: TGTGCCAGCAGCTACAGTTCGGGGGCGCCTTACGAGCAGTACTTC.

At least ten counts were recorded for this clonotype. V is TRBV29-1 and J is TRBJ1-2, with D possibly matching TRBD1 (5 bases). Deletions cut 6 bases from V and 0 bases from J, with 11 bases between. CDR3 length: 13 residues. Germline lookup yields CDR1 SQVTM and CDR2 ANQGSEA. The CDR3 bases are TGCAGCGTAGTGGGGCTCTCTAACTATGGCTACACCTTC. Translation gives CSVVGLSNYGYTF.

This clonotype was detected many times. The V gene is TRBV6-2 or TRBV6-3, the J gene TRBJ1-1, with D hard to call. V was clipped by 6 bases and J by 4 bases, with 9 bases between them. Germline CDR1 and CDR2: MNHEY and SVGEGT. This CDR3 is built from 12 residues. Here the CDR3 reads CASSRGFTEAFF. In nucleotides, the CDR3 is TGTGCCAGCAGCCGAGGATTCACTGAAGCTTTCTTT.

Many counts were recorded for this clonotype. The chain is built from TRBV20-1 and TRBJ2-1, with 15 bases identical to TRBD2. Per the germline V gene, CDR1 is DFQATT and CDR2 is SNEGSKA (reference sequence). The ends lost 1 base at V and 9 bases at J; junction bases unmatched: 7. The CDR3 consists of 16 residues. The CDR3 nucleotides are TGCAGTGCTAGAGGACGGACTAGCGGGGGGGCCGTTGAGCAGTTCTTC. It encodes CSARGRTSGGAVEQFF.

This clonotype occurred many times. V usage is TRBV7-9 and J usage is TRBJ2-7; TRBD2 is a possible D gene (6 bases). The V gene lost 1 base and the J gene lost 2 bases, with 21 bases spanning the gap. Per germline, CDR1 SEHNR and CDR2 FQNEAQ (reference sequence). The CDR3 loop spans 18 amino acids. In DNA, the CDR3 is TGTGCCAGCAGCTTAGGCTCCCGGGACTCCGAGTATCCCTACGAGCAGTACTTC. Encoded protein: CASSLGSRDSEYPYEQYF.

This clonotype was detected many times. The gene calls are TRBV12-3 or TRBV12-4 and TRBJ1-4; D gene ambiguous. The CDR3 runs to 14 residues. V lost 5 bases to trimming and J lost 0 bases, with 7 bases between them. CDR3 amino acids: CASSLSPTNEKLFF. The DNA of the CDR3 is TGTGCCAGCAGTCTATCACCAACTAATGAAAAACTGTTTTTT.

This clonotype was recorded many times. The V call is TRBV7-2, the J call TRBJ2-1; a weak D match, TRBD2 (6 bases). V shed 3 bases and J shed 2 bases, with 8 bases lying between them. The CDR3 extends over 14 amino acids. The germline V gene has CDR1 SGHTA and CDR2 FQGNSA. The CDR3 protein is CASSLRGPYNEQFF. For the CDR3, the DNA is TGTGCCAGCAGCTTGCGGGGTCCCTACAATGAGCAGTTCTTC.

This clonotype was counted at least ten times. V gene TRBV4-2 combines with J gene TRBJ2-2; 8 bases line up with TRBD1. Looked up from germline, CDR1 is LGHNA and CDR2 is YNFKEQ. The J segment lost 5 bases and the V segment lost 4 bases, leaving 15 bases of the junction unmatched. This CDR3 spans 18 amino acids. The CDR3, as DNA: TGTGCCAGCAGCCCCTCGGGTGGTGGACAGGGAAAAACCGGGGAGCTGTTTTTT. It codes for CASSPSGGGQGKTGELFF.

This clonotype appeared many times. This chain links TRBV7-6 with TRBJ2-5; D may correspond to TRBD1 or TRBD2 (5 bases each). The germline V and J ends were trimmed by 4 bases and 8 bases, with 17 bases remaining between them. Germline V gives CDR1 SGHVS, CDR2 FNYEAQ. This CDR3 is built from 14 residues. The CDR3 bases are TGTGCCAGCAGCTACGAAAATCCGAGGGGAACCCAGTACTTC. Protein product: CASSYENPRGTQYF. The whole variable domain, filled in from reference TRBV7-6 and TRBJ2-5, reads GAGVSQSPRYKVTKRGQDVALRCDPISGHVSLYWYRQALGQGPEFLTYFNYEAQQDKSGLPNDRFSAERPEGSISTLTIQRTEQRDSAMYRCASSYENPRGTQYFGPGTRLLVL.

The chain recombines TRBV7-9 with TRBJ1-1, with no clear D. The CDR3 has 15 residues. In germline, CDR1 is SEHNR, CDR2 FQNEAQ (reference sequence). With 4 bases removed from V and 0 bases from J, the gap between germline ends came to 12 bases. CDR3 sequence (DNA): TGTGCCAGCAGCTCTGTTGGAAACATGAACACTGAAGCTTTCTTT. Translating gives CASSSVGNMNTEAFF.